These 8 T cell receptor beta chains were sequenced from one sample in a study of beta chain features in type 1 diabetes (dated by TCRdb to 2016 to 2019). Library preparation was by the immunoSEQ multiplex PCR assay. The entire isolated RNA was reverse transcribed using the High Capacity cDNA Reverse Transcription Kit, and thus expressed TCRB transcripts were sequenced. The table was pulled from immuneACCESS by TCRdb, which kept in-frame rearrangements only. Such tables lose some clones; where checked, under half of the loss comes from unresolved V genes, and the rest has no known cause. Here the sample has about 340,000 clones; 7% to 10% occur a single time. The ten largest make up roughly 1% of the sample. The full study reports these points: A moderate but significant shortening of TCRB CDR3 length was observed in type 1 diabetes patients in all four CD4+ subsets.

What these receptors recognize is not known. Sequenced sample: central memory CD4+ T cells from blood. Receptors originate from a young man with type 1 diabetes.

The chain couples TRBV9 to TRBJ2-2, with 8 bases aligning to TRBD1. The CDR3 covers 15 residues. V trimming: 2 bases; J trimming: 2 bases; junction bases outside the gene matches: 2. Germline V gene sequence: CDR1 SGDLS, CDR2 YYNGEE. The CDR3 nucleotides read TGTGCCAGCAGCGTCGGACAGGGAAACACCGGGGAGCTGTTTTTT. Protein product: CASSVGQGNTGELFF.

This chain joins TRBV6-5 and TRBJ2-1; TRBD1 matches 10 bases. Germline V gene lookup returns CDR1 MNHEY and CDR2 SVGAGI. This CDR3 region has 15 residues. With V trimmed by 5 bases and J by 5 bases, 6 bases remained unmatched. The CDR3 coding sequence is TGTGCCAGCAGTCTCGGACAGGGGGGTCACAATGAGCAGTTCTTC. As protein: CASSLGQGGHNEQFF.

This clone was seen more than once but under ten times. The chain combines TRBV27 with TRBJ2-4; possibly TRBD2 for D (5 bases). V was shortened by 1 base and J by 4 bases, with 8 bases between the two germline ends. The CDR3 extends over 14 amino acids. Per the germline V gene, CDR1 is MNHEY and CDR2 is SMNVEV (reference sequence). The CDR3 sequence is CASSLYPGKNIQYF. Here the CDR3 DNA reads TGTGCCAGCAGTTTATATCCGGGAAAAAACATTCAGTACTTC.

This clone was counted ten times or more. The genes are TRBV5-4 and TRBJ1-4, with TRBD1 matching 7 bases. The CDR3 extends over 15 amino acids. The J segment lost 7 bases and the V segment lost 4 bases, leaving 10 bases of the junction unmatched. Germline CDR1 reads SGHNT; CDR2 reads YYREEE (reference sequence). The CDR3 reads CASSGTGDVSEKLFF. CDR3 DNA sequence: TGTGCCAGCAGCGGCACAGGGGACGTCTCTGAAAAACTGTTTTTT.

At least ten counts were recorded for this clone. The chain is built from TRBV2 and TRBJ1-5; 12 bases align to TRBD1. CDR1 is SNHLY and CDR2 is FYNNEI in the germline V gene. This CDR3 region has 17 residues. V lost 6 bases to trimming and J lost 6 bases; unmatched junction nucleotides: 12. For the CDR3, the DNA is TGTGCCAGCAGACCTGACGTCGGGACAGGGGGCTCTCAGCCCCAGCATTTT. It translates to CASRPDVGTGGSQPQHF.

This clone has at least ten counts. This rearrangement joins TRBV6-7 to TRBJ1-1; the D is unclear. TRBV6-7 is an open reading frame, and its role is uncertain. This CDR3 comprises 11 residues. Trimming shortened V by 1 base and J by 10 bases, and 7 bases separated the two germline ends. CDR3 DNA: TGTGCCAGCAGTTACTTCACACCAGCTTTCTTT. Residues: CASSYFTPAFF.

The V call is TRBV10-1, the J call TRBJ2-3; perhaps TRBD2 as D (6 bases). The CDR3 is made up of 17 amino acids. Trimming took 8 bases from V and 2 from J, leaving 23 bases between them. Germline loops: CDR1 WNHNN, CDR2 SYGVQD (reference sequence). CDR3 amino acids: CASWITSSGNYTDTQYF. CDR3 in DNA: TGCGCCAGCTGGATTACCAGTAGCGGCAACTACACAGATACGCAGTATTTT.

The chain links TRBV5-1 to TRBJ2-3; no firm D call. Trimming removed 1 base from V and 1 base from J, with 4 bases in between. Per the germline V gene, CDR1 is SGHRS and CDR2 is YFSETQ. This CDR3 has 13 amino acids. The CDR3, as DNA: TGCGCCAGCAGCTTGATCGGCACAGATACGCAGTATTTT. It yields the protein CASSLIGTDTQYF.